This paragraph covers one TCR beta chain sequence. This clone occurred once. The target of this receptor is not known. Qualities for individual bases were not recorded, and no much larger clone is one base off. These data belong to a study of blood T cell repertoires in COVID-19 (TCRdb year 2020). In the study overall: The collaborator samples originated in the United States, Italy and Spain and spanned the acute and convalescent phases of COVID-19. The prospective study material was composed of cDNA or gDNA derived from T cells, B-cell-depleted T cells, or PBMCs. HLA class I and class II types, where available, came from metadata supplied by the sample provider rather than from assay-based typing. The sample metadata nearly always contained a de-identified subject ID, COVID-19 status, age in years and sex. Subjects who had been exposed to COVID-19, were actively infected with it, or had recovered from it provided the deeply sampled blood TCRbeta repertoires that made up the dataset. Samples came from the ongoing ImmuneRACE study (first 160 participants) plus 1,254 subjects from 6 global collaborators. The repertoires were released in a freely available public database meant as a resource for research on the immune response to SARS-CoV-2. Study-wide conclusions, independent of this receptor: The quantity of clinical and demographic metadata differed by source and by participant and was supplied without curation.

V and J lose 6 bases and 2 bases, and a span of 17 bases separates them. The CDR3 runs 15 residues from the cysteine to the phenylalanine. Just the 45-base CDR3 DNA is kept, in frame starting at base 1. The CDR1 and CDR2 encoded by the germline V gene are MNHEY and SVGAGI. The immunoSEQ Assay, a bias-controlled multiplex PCR, was used to amplify TCRbeta CDR3 regions from genomic DNA. In the source study's methods: Within the assay, amplification of reference gene primers was used to estimate how many nucleated cells each sample contained. To quantify the absolute abundance of each unique TCRbeta CDR3 rearrangement, sequence reads were collapsed and filtered. Productive Simpson clonality was computed per sample as the square root of Simpson's diversity index over productive rearrangements. Held by TCRdb, this immuneACCESS table contains in-frame sequences only and omits some clones. Under half of the omission traces to an unresolved V gene where checked; the cause of the rest is unknown. V and J calls and clone size come straight from that table; D and trimming were deduced from the DNA. For this sample the table gives more than 450,000 clones, of which approximately 86% were detected only once. The ten top clones hold about 0.65% of the sample.

In the prospective study, participants were about 18 to 95 years old, resided in 25 or so geographic areas of the United States, and were enrolled through a virtual design. Cohort assignment in the prospective study relied on participant-reported clinical history from a screening survey and a study questionnaire. For ImmuneRACE Cohort 3, a participant was defined as recovered based on two consecutive negative NP/OP PCR tests, clearance by a healthcare professional, or resolution of symptoms. Each participant in the prospective study had whole blood, serum and a nasopharyngeal or oropharyngeal swab collected by mobile phlebotomists. Additional blood draws and questionnaires over a roughly two-month period could optionally be provided by prospective study participants. Prospective study blood samples were shipped either frozen or at room temperature before DNA extraction.

The receptor was isolated from a woman aged 18-35 years who had recovered from COVID-19. The rearranged chain carries TRBV6-5 and TRBJ2-7; the best D guess is TRBD1, with 5 bases matching. The sequenced material came from PBMCs or T cells enriched from blood (not recorded which). The DNA reads TGTGCCAGCAGATCTGAACAGACAGCAACCTACGAGCAGTACTTC. Its translation is CASRSEQTATYEQYF.